This TCR beta chain was obtained from a study of vaccination and CD4 T cells after COVID-19. The wider study: Control cultures, each given a CEFX pool, an HIV-1 Nef pool, or no peptide, were included.

Treatment: roughly ten-day PBMC culture with coronavirus spike peptide pools or control peptides (ViraFEST assay). According to the study, CD4+ T cells from the unexposed donor were gathered ahead of the COVID-19 pandemic (2011-2018). Concerning this clonotype: Antigen unknown.

The CDR3 is 12 residues long. CDR1 and CDR2 from the germline V gene are MNHEY and SMNVEV (reference sequence). V was clipped by 5 bases and J by 2 bases, with 5 bases between them. Sequencing of DNA taken from cultured CD4+ T cells relied on the Oncomine TCR Beta short-read assay. A single record per CDR3 protein comes from TCRdb applying MiXCR to the PCR reads. This sample yields approximately 6,800 distinct CDR3 sequences, of which 43% are seen a single time; about 25% belongs to the top ten. The V and J genes are TRBV27 and TRBJ2-3; D is ambiguous. The sample taken for sequencing was CD4+ T cells from blood, cultured in vitro. The TCR originated in a human donor in good health. CDR3 DNA sequence: TGTGCCAGCAGTACCCTCACAGATACGCAGTATTTT. Protein: CASSTLTDTQYF.